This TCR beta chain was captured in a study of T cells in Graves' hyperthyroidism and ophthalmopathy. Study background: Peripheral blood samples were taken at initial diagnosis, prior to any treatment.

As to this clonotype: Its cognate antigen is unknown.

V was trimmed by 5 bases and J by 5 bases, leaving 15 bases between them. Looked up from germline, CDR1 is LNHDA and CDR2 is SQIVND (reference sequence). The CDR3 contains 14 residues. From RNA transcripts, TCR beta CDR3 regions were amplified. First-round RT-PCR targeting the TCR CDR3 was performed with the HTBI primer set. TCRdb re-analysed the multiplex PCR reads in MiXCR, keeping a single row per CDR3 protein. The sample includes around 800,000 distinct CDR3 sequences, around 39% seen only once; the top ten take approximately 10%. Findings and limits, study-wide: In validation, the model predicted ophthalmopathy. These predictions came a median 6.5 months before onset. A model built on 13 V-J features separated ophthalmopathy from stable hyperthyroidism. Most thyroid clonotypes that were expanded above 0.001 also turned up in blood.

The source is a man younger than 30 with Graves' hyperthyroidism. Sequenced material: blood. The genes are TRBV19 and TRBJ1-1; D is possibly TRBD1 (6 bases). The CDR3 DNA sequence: TGTGCCAGTAGTCTCACAGGGAAGAGAACTGAAGCTTTCTTT. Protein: CASSLTGKRTEAFF.